This T cell receptor beta chain appears in the sequencing data of a study of CD8 T cells in Susac syndrome. Notes on the study in general: CD4+ T cell repertoires in Susac syndrome exhibited no evidence of clonal expansion.

V dropped 0 bases and J dropped 10 bases, with 27 bases sitting between them. From germline, CDR1 is LGHDT and CDR2 YNNKEL (reference sequence). CDR3 length: 18 amino acids. About this clonotype: No antigen is known for it.

Reverse transcription used about 0.5 to 1 ug RNA and random hexamers. TCRdb re-derived calls from the immunoSEQ multiplex PCR reads in MiXCR, one entry per CDR3 protein. The table shows about 200,000 distinct CDR3 sequences, with over 75% occurring only once. Patients with Susac syndrome met diagnostic criteria that were recently defined for definite or probable disease. Purification of the CD8+ and CD4+ T cells relied on negative isolation, and TEMRA cells underwent FACS enrichment. Source material: CD4+ T cells from PBMCs. The TCR sequence derives from a human donor with Susac syndrome. The V gene is TRBV3-1, the J gene TRBJ1-2, with a weak D call TRBD1 (5 bases). CDR3 in DNA: TGTGCCAGCAGCCAAGATAGAGCTAGGGGCTTTAACTATCGGGACTACACCTTC. Its translation: CASSQDRARGFNYRDYTF. The whole variable domain, remainder taken from reference TRBV3-1 and TRBJ1-2, is DTAVSQTPKYLVTQMGNDKSIKCEQNLGHDTMYWYKQDSKKFLKIMFSYNNKELIINETVPNRFSPKSPDKAHLNLHINSLELGDSAVYFCASSQDRARGFNYRDYTFGSGTRLTVV.